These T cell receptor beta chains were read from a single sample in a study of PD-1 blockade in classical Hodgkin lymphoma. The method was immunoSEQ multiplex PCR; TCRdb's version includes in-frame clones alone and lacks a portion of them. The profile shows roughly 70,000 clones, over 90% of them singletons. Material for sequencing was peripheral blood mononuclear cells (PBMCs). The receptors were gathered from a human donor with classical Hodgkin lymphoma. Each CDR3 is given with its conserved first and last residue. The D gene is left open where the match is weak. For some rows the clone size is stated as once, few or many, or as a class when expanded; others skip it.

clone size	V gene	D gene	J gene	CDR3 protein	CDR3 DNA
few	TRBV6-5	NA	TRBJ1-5	CASNTGDSNQPQHF	TGTGCCAGCAACACAGGTGATAGCAATCAGCCCCAGCATTTT
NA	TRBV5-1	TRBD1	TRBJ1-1	CASSYTGQGTEAFF	TGCGCCAGCAGCTACACGGGACAGGGGACTGAAGCTTTCTTT
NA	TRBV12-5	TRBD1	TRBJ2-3	CASGLGQGTQYF	TGTGCTAGTGGTTTGGGACAGGGAACGCAGTATTTT
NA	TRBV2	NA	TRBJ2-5	CASSVRGGETQYF	TGTGCCAGCAGTGTCAGGGGAGGAGAGACCCAGTACTTC
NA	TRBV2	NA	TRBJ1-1	CASMNRDTEAFF	TGTGCCAGCATGAACCGGGACACTGAAGCTTTCTTT
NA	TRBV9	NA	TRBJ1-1	CASSVGGTEAFF	TGTGCCAGCAGCGTAGGAGGAACTGAAGCTTTCTTT
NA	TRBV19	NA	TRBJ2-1	CASKTAHDSSRLSNNEQFF	TGTGCCAGTAAGACCGCACACGATAGTAGTCGCCTTTCCAACAATGAGCAGTTCTTC
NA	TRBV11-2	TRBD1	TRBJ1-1	CASSLFRDSEAFF	TGTGCCAGCAGCCTTTTTAGGGACAGTGAAGCTTTCTTT
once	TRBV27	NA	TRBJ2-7	CASGTQSHEQYF	TGTGCCAGCGGGACACAGAGTCACGAGCAGTACTTC
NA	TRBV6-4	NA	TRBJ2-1	CASSDQGWEQFF	TGTGCCAGCAGTGACCAGGGGTGGGAACAGTTCTTC
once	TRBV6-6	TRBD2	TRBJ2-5	CASDSGRAFGTQYF	TGTGCCAGTGACAGCGGGAGGGCTTTTGGGACCCAGTACTTC
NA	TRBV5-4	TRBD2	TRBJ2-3	CASSFGGSGTDTQYF	TGTGCCAGCAGCTTTGGGGGTAGCGGGACAGATACGCAGTATTTT
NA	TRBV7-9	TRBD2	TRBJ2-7	CASSRSGSAPYEQYF	TGTGCCAGCAGCCGGAGCGGGAGCGCTCCCTACGAGCAGTACTTC
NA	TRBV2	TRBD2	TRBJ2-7	CASSASGGPRREQYF	TGTGCCAGCAGCGCTAGCGGGGGGCCCCGACGGGAGCAGTACTTC
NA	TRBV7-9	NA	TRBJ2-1	CASSSPLMVDEQFF	TGTGCCAGCAGCTCCCCCCTTATGGTAGATGAGCAGTTCTTC
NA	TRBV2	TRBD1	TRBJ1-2	CASLAGTANYGYTF	TGTGCCAGCCTTGCCGGGACAGCGAACTATGGCTACACCTTC
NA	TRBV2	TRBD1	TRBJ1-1	CASRSDRAANTEAFF	TGTGCCAGCCGATCGGACAGGGCGGCGAACACTGAAGCTTTCTTT
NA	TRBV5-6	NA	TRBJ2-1	CASSPRLVSVYNEQFF	TGTGCCAGCAGCCCAAGACTAGTAAGCGTTTACAATGAGCAGTTCTTC
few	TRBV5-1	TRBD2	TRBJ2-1	CASSLVSSGRALVYNEQFF	TGCGCCAGCAGCTTGGTGTCCAGCGGGAGAGCACTTGTCTACAATGAGCAGTTCTTC
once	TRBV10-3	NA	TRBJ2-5	CAISEVPPLGETQYF	TGTGCCATCAGTGAGGTGCCTCCCTTAGGGGAGACCCAGTACTTC
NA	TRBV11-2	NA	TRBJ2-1	CASSLGGRGDEQFF	TGTGCCAGCAGCTTAGGCGGCAGGGGCGATGAGCAGTTCTTC
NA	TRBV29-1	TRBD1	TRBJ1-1	CSVCRDRGQGCTEAFF	TGCAGCGTTTGCCGGGACAGGGGGCAGGGGTGCACTGAAGCTTTCTTT